Given below is one T cell receptor beta chain in context. Antigen: not known. This entry comes from a study of T cell responses to AZD1222 COVID-19 vaccine. The wider study: The analysis combined second doses at about 4 or about 12 weeks. Whole-study results and caveats: Clonal diversity was possibly underestimated, and white British individuals and females predominated among donors.

Between the trimmed V and J ends, which lost 1 base and 1 base, there was a span of 7 bases. CDR3 length: 14 amino acids. Per the germline V gene, CDR1 is KGHSH and CDR2 is LQKENI. Method: immunoSEQ multiplex PCR; TCRdb's copy keeps in-frame clones and lacks some. The sample contains more than 150,000 clones, around nine tenths of which appear only once. This chain links TRBV18 with TRBJ1-1; D is unresolved. The source of this sequence is an adult in good health. The specimen comprised peripheral blood, sampled on day 0 of AZD1222 vaccination. The CDR3 nucleotides are TGTGCCAGCTCACCACGGCGCGGGAACACTGAAGCTTTCTTT. Amino acid sequence: CASSPRRGNTEAFF.